Presented here are 5 T cell receptor beta chains from one specimen sequenced in a study of long-term antiretroviral therapy in people with HIV. It was version v3.0 of the immunoSEQ assay that was run at survey level. TCRdb's copy holds only in-frame clones and misses some; the assay was immunoSEQ multiplex PCR. The sample holds around 20,000 clones, approximately 85% seen once. The sample here was unsorted PBMCs, taken at the start of antiretroviral therapy, before treatment. The origin of the receptors is a man younger than 30 with HIV.

V gene TRBV7-9 combines with J gene TRBJ1-2; 8 nucleotides match TRBD1. CDR3 length equals 14 residues. The trim removed 5 bases at V and 6 bases at J, leaving 8 bases unmatched. Germline V gene lookup returns CDR1 SEHNR and CDR2 FQNEAQ (reference sequence). CDR3 loop: CASSRVGQADGYTF. CDR3 bases: TGTGCCAGCAGCCGGGTGGGACAGGCAGATGGCTACACCTTC.

The chain has TRBV4-3 and TRBJ1-2, with TRBD1 as a possible D gene (6 bases). Germline V gene data show CDR1 as LGHNA and CDR2 as YSLEER. The CDR3 sequence is 16 residues long. Trimming shortened V by 0 bases and J by 4 bases, and 15 bases separated the two germline ends. CDR3 coding DNA: TGCGCCAGCAGCCAAGATACGGTACCGGGGGCCTATGGCTACACCTTC. Residues: CASSQDTVPGAYGYTF.

This clone has only a few counts. The chain links TRBV14 to TRBJ2-1; TRBD2 is a possible D gene (5 bases). CDR3 length: 18 residues. Germline CDR1 and CDR2: SGHDN and FVKESK. Trimming shortened V by 0 bases and J by 3 bases, and 18 bases separated the two germline ends. The CDR3 is CASSQDGTLGPNYNEQFF. As DNA, the CDR3 is TGTGCCAGCAGCCAAGATGGAACACTAGGCCCTAACTACAATGAGCAGTTCTTC.

The CDR3 DNA follows: TGCGCCAGCAGTGAGTCGCTCCCTAGCGGATCCTACGAGCAGTACTTC. This encodes CASSESLPSGSYEQYF. This chain connects TRBV10-2 to TRBJ2-7; 7 bases map to TRBD2. The junction had 6 bases not matched to a gene; V was cut back by 0 bases and J by 1 base. CDR3 length equals 16 residues. CDR1 is WSHSY, CDR2 SAAADI, per germline.

This clone is medium-sized in the sample. The sample contains more than one DNA sequence encoding this CDR3. The chain uses TRBV7-9 and TRBJ1-1; 9 nucleotides line up with TRBD1. The CDR3 length is 14 residues. The germline CDR1 and CDR2 sequences are SEHNR and FQNEAQ (reference sequence). Trimming removed 6 bases from V and 4 bases from J; junction bases left unmatched: 6. CDR3 region: CASRPTGGGTEAFF. In DNA form, the CDR3 reads TGTGCCAGCAGGCCGACAGGGGGGGGCACTGAAGCTTTCTTT.